This T cell receptor (beta chain) was retrieved from a study of OX40 agonist ivuxolimab in advanced cancers. In the study overall: The costimulatory receptor OX40 (CD134) was targeted by ivuxolimab, a fully human IgG2 agonistic monoclonal antibody. Intravenous ivuxolimab was administered to patients every 2 weeks at six dose levels: 0.01, 0.1, 0.3, 1.5, 3 and 10 mg/kg. Of the approximately 54 patients in dose escalation, around 19 had hepatocellular carcinoma, some 15 had melanoma, 9 had renal cell carcinoma and 9 had head and neck cancer. The dose-escalation cohort was approximately 83% male with a mean age of approximately 60 years, ranging from about 20 to 80. Patients were allowed to have had prior anti-PD-1, anti-PD-L1 or anti-CTLA-4 therapy, and 40% of the dose-escalation patients had previously received checkpoint inhibitors. Three dose-escalation patients achieved partial responses, one with hepatocellular carcinoma and two with cutaneous melanoma. Peripheral TCRbeta sequencing aimed to test whether ivuxolimab altered TCR sequence diversity and caused clonal T-cell expansion. The paper covers the monotherapy dose-escalation part of the phase I ivuxolimab trial, which included N of about 51 patients. Study-wide conclusions, independent of this receptor: Clonal expansion of both CD4+ and CD8+ blood T cells was observed from baseline to week 6 at doses 0.1 to 3.0 mg/kg. Low levels of normalized T-cell clonal expansion were also shown by some nonresponding patients. In the 0.1-3.0 mg/kg groups, partial responders were among the patients with the lowest normalized peripheral clonal expansion, particularly in CD8+ T cells. The antigen specificity of the clonally expanded peripheral T cells was not determined. On average, CD8+ T cells showed more expanded clones than CD4+ T cells after ivuxolimab.

Reading from cysteine to phenylalanine, the CDR3 counts 17 amino acids. Just CDR3 DNA is preserved here, 51 bases in frame from base 1. V is cut by 0 bases and J by 2 bases, and the space between the germline ends is 14 bases. In the germline V gene, CDR1 corresponds to LGHNA and CDR2 to YNFKEQ. The trial excluded patients who had a history of autoimmune disease or who were on systemic immunosuppression. Peripheral blood for TCR sequencing was collected from all dose cohorts at baseline, on cycle 4 day 1, and on cycle 7 day 1. The samples were taken from a phase I, first-in-human, multicenter, open-label dose-escalation trial of ivuxolimab. The trial enrolled adults with locally advanced or metastatic head and neck squamous cell, hepatocellular, melanoma or renal cell carcinoma. Before TCR sequencing, CD4+ and CD8+ T cells were separately sorted from peripheral blood. To sequence the TCRbeta CDR3 region, genomic DNA was isolated from the sorted cells. TCRbeta CDR3 regions were sequenced using the immunoSEQ Assay. Held by TCRdb, this immuneACCESS table contains in-frame sequences only and omits some clones. Under half of the omission traces to an unresolved V gene where checked; the cause of the rest is unknown. This sample comprises roughly 100,000 clones, approximately 93% of them detected only once. The top ten clonotypes cover about 0.27% of the sample.

For this clone: Its antigen remains undetermined. Base qualities were left out, and no much larger clone turns up one base away.

This clonotype was sampled from an adult with an advanced solid tumor such as melanoma, head and neck, liver or kidney cancer. The chain joins TRBV4-2 to TRBJ2-1, with the D gene not clear enough to name. The specimen comprised CD4+ or CD8+ T cells sorted from blood, sampled in a trial of the OX40 agonist ivuxolimab. The bases are TGTGCCAGCAGCCAAGATCCAACCGCCATCACCTACAATGAGCAGTTCTTC. Its product reads: CASSQDPTAITYNEQFF.